Listed here are 21 T cell receptor beta chains from one sample, sequenced in a study of post-analysis software for immune sequencing data. These TCRs' antigens remain unknown. General observations from the study: Controls showed lower frequencies than patients for 4 or 5 TRBV segments, and TRBV5-6, TRBV5-1 and TRBV20-1 were among these.

The TCR beta cDNA libraries carried unique molecular identifiers. Using its own MiXCR run on the PCR reads, TCRdb lists one record per CDR3 protein. The sample has 700,000 to 800,000 distinct CDR3 sequences, around 27% seen once. What was sequenced was blood. The source is a girl aged 5-17 years with multiple sclerosis.

On this clonotype itself: A much larger clone differs from this one at a single base, so this may be a read error. The rearrangement links TRBV20-1 to TRBJ2-1; D not resolved. This CDR3 has 13 amino acids. The germline gives CDR1 DFQATT, CDR2 SNEGSKA (reference sequence). The CDR3 loop is CSAERSSYNERFF. CDR3 DNA sequence: TGCAGTGCCGAACGGAGCTCCTACAATGAGCGGTTCTTC.

Only a few counts were recorded for this clonotype. The V call is TRBV4-1, the J call TRBJ2-6; D ambiguous. Looked up from germline, CDR1 is MGHRA and CDR2 is YSYEKL. The V gene lost 3 bases and the J gene lost 0 bases, with 9 bases spanning the gap. The CDR3 runs 16 residues. CDR3 coding DNA: TGCGCCAGCAGCCATCTCCCGGCCTCTGGGGCCAACGTCCTGACTTTC. It codes for CASSHLPASGANVLTF.

This clonotype was counted between two and nine times. The J gene is TRBJ2-5, the V gene TRBV27; D possibly corresponds to TRBD1 (6 bases). Trimming removed 5 bases from V and 11 bases from J, with 15 bases in between. Germline-derived CDR1 and CDR2 are MNHEY and SMNVEV (reference sequence). This CDR3 spans 12 amino acids. The CDR3 loop reads CASSARGGEQYF. CDR3 DNA sequence: TGTGCCAGCAGTGCTAGAGGGGGTGAGCAGTACTTC.

This clonotype was observed a single time. A much larger clone sits a single nucleotide away, making a read error possible. The rearrangement uses TRBV5-1 and TRBJ2-1, with TRBD2 matching 11 bases. Germline assignment: CDR1 SGHRS and CDR2 YFSETQ. The CDR3 is 15 amino acids. The DNA of the CDR3 is TGCGCCAACAGCCCTCTAGCGGGAGGCTACAATGAGCAGTTCTTC. Protein product: CANSPLAGGYNEQFF.

This clonotype was counted many times. CDR3 protein: CASSGTANYGYTF. CDR3 coding DNA: TGTGCCAGCAGTGGGACAGCTAACTATGGCTACACCTTC. The chain recombines TRBV6-4 with TRBJ1-2; maybe TRBD1 (6 bases). The CDR3 length is 13 residues. V was shortened by 4 bases and J by 0 bases, with 6 bases between the two germline ends. The V gene's germline CDR1 is MRHNA and CDR2 SNTAGT.

The V gene is TRBV7-9, the J gene TRBJ2-1; 12 bases map to TRBD2. CDR3 length equals 18 residues. With V trimmed by 1 base and J by 10 bases, 14 bases remained unmatched. Germline values: CDR1 SEHNR, CDR2 FQNEAQ (reference sequence). The CDR3 loop is CASSLEEGLAGSTGEQFF. For the CDR3, the DNA is TGTGCCAGCAGCTTAGAGGAAGGACTAGCGGGATCCACCGGGGAGCAGTTCTTC.

V usage is TRBV27 and J usage is TRBJ1-1; 10 nucleotides match TRBD1. Trimming cost V 5 bases and J 7 bases; bases outside gene matches: 4. The CDR3 has 13 amino acids. CDR1 is MNHEY, CDR2 SMNVEV, per germline (reference sequence). Here the CDR3 reads CASSPRTGGEAFF. CDR3 sequence (DNA): TGTGCCAGCAGTCCACGGACAGGGGGTGAAGCTTTCTTT.

Only a few counts were recorded for this clonotype. The chain carries TRBV6-1 and TRBJ2-7; 10 nucleotides align to TRBD2. Germline CDR1 is MNHNS and CDR2 is SASEGT. The CDR3 loop spans 14 amino acids. V shed 7 bases and J 2 bases; nucleotides not matched to a gene: 5. The CDR3 DNA reads TGTGCCAGCACACTAGCGGGGACCACCTACGAGCAGTACTTC. This translates into CASTLAGTTYEQYF.

The CDR3 nucleotides read TGTGCCAGCAGCTTAGTACTAGCGGGGGTGGCAGATACGCAGTATTTT. This translates into CASSLVLAGVADTQYF. J is TRBJ2-3 and V is TRBV11-2, with 11 bases identical to TRBD2. This CDR3 contains 16 residues. The germline V gene encodes CDR1 SGHAT and CDR2 FQNNGV. V lost 1 base to trimming and J lost 4 bases; unmatched junction nucleotides: 4.

This clonotype was recorded a few times. V and J are TRBV2 and TRBJ2-3; D not certain. The V and J ends lost 1 base and 2 bases respectively, with 10 bases between them. This CDR3 is 15 amino acids long. Germline assignment: CDR1 SNHLY and CDR2 FYNNEI. This CDR3 is CASSEDRTYTDTQYF. CDR3 in DNA: TGTGCCAGCAGTGAAGACCGAACCTACACAGATACGCAGTATTTT.

The chain links TRBV2 to TRBJ2-1; weak D call: TRBD1 (6 bases). Trimming stripped 1 base from V and 0 bases from J, with 10 bases between. This CDR3 region has 16 residues. Germline V gene lookup returns CDR1 SNHLY and CDR2 FYNNEI. The CDR3 bases are TGTGCCAGCAGTGAAGGCTCAGGGGTCTCCTACAATGAGCAGTTCTTC. Its protein product is CASSEGSGVSYNEQFF.

This chain connects TRBV7-6 to TRBJ1-2; 7 bases fit TRBD1. V lost 2 bases and J lost 3; bases outside the gene matches: 9. CDR3 length: 16 amino acids. Germline-derived CDR1 and CDR2 are SGHVS and FNYEAQ. The CDR3 region has the DNA TGTGCCAGCAGCTTACCACGAAGGGGGCCAGACTATGGCTACACCTTC. Its protein product is CASSLPRRGPDYGYTF.

This sequence joins TRBV20-1 and TRBJ1-4, with a weak D call TRBD1 (5 bases). This CDR3 is 16 amino acids long. The germline V and J ends were trimmed by 3 bases and 3 bases, with 17 bases remaining between them. Germline V gives CDR1 DFQATT, CDR2 SNEGSKA (reference sequence). As DNA, the CDR3 is TGCAGTGCTAGTAGGGGCAGATTCTCTCCTAATGAAAAACTGTTTTTT. Residues: CSASRGRFSPNEKLFF.

This clonotype appeared once. The chain recombines TRBV29-1 with TRBJ2-1, with 12 bases aligning to TRBD2. Germline V gene sequence: CDR1 SQVTM, CDR2 ANQGSEA. With 1 base clipped from V and 7 bases from J, the junction kept 14 bases outside the gene matches. The CDR3 contains 18 residues. The CDR3 reads CSVEGVGPSGRARNEQFF. CDR3 sequence (DNA): TGCAGCGTTGAAGGGGTGGGCCCTAGCGGGAGGGCCAGGAATGAGCAGTTCTTC.

The rearrangement joins TRBV6-1 to TRBJ2-4; no firm D call. The J call may be faulty, since TRBJ2-7 better matches the DNA end. Germline V gene lookup returns CDR1 MNHNS and CDR2 SASEGT. CDR3 length equals 10 residues. CDR3 nucleotides: TGTGCCAGCAGCGTTATCGAGCAGTACTTC. It codes for CASSVIEQYF.

CDR3 nucleotides: TGTGCCAGCAGCAAGGACAGGGGCCCCTACAATGAGCAGTTCTTC. Protein: CASSKDRGPYNEQFF. The V gene is TRBV5-4, the J gene TRBJ2-1; TRBD1 agrees at 9 bases. V was pared by 4 bases and J by 2 bases, with 4 bases of the junction left unmatched. This CDR3 is built from 15 residues. Per the germline V gene, CDR1 is SGHNT and CDR2 is YYREEE (reference sequence).

This sequence joins TRBV6-2 or TRBV6-3 and TRBJ2-7; D ambiguous. Trimming cost V 5 bases and J 0 bases, with 11 bases left between them. The CDR3 has 14 amino acids. Per germline, CDR1 MNHEY and CDR2 SVGEGT. CDR3: CASSLDGYSYEQYF. The CDR3 bases are TGTGCCAGCAGTCTGGACGGATACTCCTACGAGCAGTACTTC.

The V and J genes are TRBV12-3 or TRBV12-4 and TRBJ1-2; no firm D call. Trimming pared 7 bases from V and 6 bases from J, leaving 12 bases between. The CDR3 has 12 amino acids. CDR3 sequence reads: CASTPGEHGYTF. CDR3 bases: TGTGCCAGCACCCCGGGAGAACATGGCTACACCTTC.

The chain combines TRBV18 with TRBJ2-7, with a weak D call TRBD2 (6 bases). The CDR3 is 15 residues long. Between the trimmed V and J ends, which lost 0 bases and 3 bases, there was a span of 12 bases. Germline CDR1 is KGHSH and CDR2 is LQKENI. The CDR3 DNA follows: TGTGCCAGCTCACCACCGACGGGAGTCGGCTACGAGCAGTACTTC. Protein: CASSPPTGVGYEQYF.

The V call is TRBV6-6, the J call TRBJ1-6, with TRBD1 matching 11 bases. The CDR3 covers 16 residues. Germline V gives CDR1 MNHNY, CDR2 SVGAGI (reference sequence). Trimming took 5 bases from V and 7 from J; bases not matched to a gene: 7. CDR3 DNA: TGTGCCAGCAGTAAGGGACAGGGGGTTTGGAATTCACCCCTCCACTTT. Protein: CASSKGQGVWNSPLHF.

The chain uses TRBV7-2 and TRBJ1-2; possibly TRBD1 for D (5 bases). The CDR3 consists of 16 residues. Germline CDR1 and CDR2: SGHTA and FQGNSA. The V gene lost 3 bases and the J gene lost 8 bases, with 22 bases spanning the gap. The CDR3: CASSLTIQGLHGGYTF. Written as DNA, the CDR3 is TGTGCCAGCAGCTTGACCATTCAGGGACTACACGGGGGCTACACCTTC.